The following is a T cell receptor beta chain sequence with its context. Its target antigen remains unknown. There are no base qualities to consult, and no much larger clone falls within one base. The entry originates in a study of T-cell memory formation after mild COVID-19 (dated by TCRdb to about 2021). Some background on the complete study: TCR sequence clusters from the two donors were found to be largely donor specific. In a couple of donors, T-cell clones that expanded and contracted after mild COVID-19 were followed by sequencing TCRalpha and TCRbeta repertoires longitudinally. Two young, previously healthy adult volunteers, one female and one male, were included in the cohort. The research as a whole found: From day 15 to 85, contracting clones showed balanced CD4/CD8 phenotypes, whereas a second wave of clones that expanded from day 15 to 37 leaned towards CD4+. Some responding clones were found in pre-infection memory, which suggests that pre-existing cross-reactive memory T cells took part in the SARS-CoV-2 response. The study covered only a couple of mild cases, and larger cohorts including severe cases with pre-infection samples were considered necessary. Contracting CD4+ clones were found mainly in CM and EM memory subsets, while CD8+ clones were enriched in EMRA. The second-wave clones that peaked on day 37 were not confirmed to be SARS-CoV-2 specific.

The run used an Illumina NovaSeq 6000. TCRalpha and TCRbeta cDNA libraries were constructed by 5'RACE with constant-segment primers, with sample barcodes and unique molecular identifiers being introduced. RNA was extracted from every sample with Trizol reagent. Libraries were amplified in two PCR steps, with a second sample barcode and Illumina TruSeq adapters added in the second step. The libraries were sequenced on an Illumina NovaSeq using 2 x 150 bp paired-end reads. Per the source publication's procedure: Demultiplexing of reads and collapsing into UMI-guided consensus sequences were performed with migec v1.2.7. With mixcr v2.1.11, UMI consensuses were aligned to TRA and TRB V and J templates and assembled into clonotypes. Clonotypes were classified as expanded or contracted when called significant by both edgeR and NoisET, with noise models trained on biological replicates. For edgeR calls, the cutoffs were a false discovery rate-adjusted p below 0.01 and a log2 fold-change threshold of 1. As an exploratory analysis of dynamics, max-normalized trajectories of the 1000 most abundant clonotypes were examined with PCA combined with hierarchical clustering. Each responding clone was given a CD4 or CD8 phenotype based on the CD4+ and CD8+ repertoires, which had been sequenced separately. TCRdb reprocessed the public reads (quality trimming at Q25 with fastp, clone calling with MiXCR) and kept in-frame beta chains. Duplicate CDR3 protein sequences are folded into a single record with the most common DNA and genes. The V and J calls, along with clone size, are taken from TCRdb and not from the paper's own processing. The sample has roughly 450,000 distinct CDR3 sequences on record, over 15% of them singletons. The ten largest clones add up to 20% to 25% of the sample.

Reading from cysteine to phenylalanine, the CDR3 counts 17 amino acids. The retained sequence is limited to the CDR3, 51 bases, with the frame set at the first base. Between the V and J ends, shortened by 0 bases and 3 bases respectively, the junction contains 17 bases. As encoded in the germline V gene, CDR1 is ENHRY while CDR2 is SYGVKD. Ficoll-Paque density gradient centrifugation was used to isolate PBMCs. The chain was built from TRBV10-3 and TRBJ1-2; the D gene is perhaps TRBD1, from 5 matching bases. This clonotype was obtained from a man aged 18 to 30 who had mild COVID-19 (a few samples of this study predate the infection). The sample titles of this study are shuffled in the database, so cell type and time point are left out; the donor was told from shared clones. Material for sequencing was PBMCs or a T cell subset sorted from them (not recorded which). The bases read TGTGCCATCAGTGAGTCTAGGACCACGAGAGGGGACTATGGCTACACCTTC. The encoded protein is CAISESRTTRGDYGYTF.